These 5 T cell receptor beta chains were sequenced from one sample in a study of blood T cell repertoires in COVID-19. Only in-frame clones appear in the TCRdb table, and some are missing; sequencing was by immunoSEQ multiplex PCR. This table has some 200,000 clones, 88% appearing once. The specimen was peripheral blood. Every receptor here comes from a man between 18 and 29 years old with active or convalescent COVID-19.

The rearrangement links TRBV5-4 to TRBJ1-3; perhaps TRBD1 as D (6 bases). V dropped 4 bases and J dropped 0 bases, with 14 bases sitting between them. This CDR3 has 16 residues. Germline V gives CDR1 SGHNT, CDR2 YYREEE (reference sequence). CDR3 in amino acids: CASSPGGQSSGNTIYF. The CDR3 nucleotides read TGTGCCAGCAGCCCCGGCGGACAGAGCTCTGGAAACACCATATATTTT.

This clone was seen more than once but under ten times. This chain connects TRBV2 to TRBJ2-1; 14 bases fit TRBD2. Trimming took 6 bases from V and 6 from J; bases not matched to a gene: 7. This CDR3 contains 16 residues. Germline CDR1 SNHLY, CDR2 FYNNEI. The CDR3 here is CASRTKGLAGVNEQFF. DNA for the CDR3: TGTGCCAGCAGGACCAAGGGACTAGCGGGAGTCAATGAGCAGTTCTTC.

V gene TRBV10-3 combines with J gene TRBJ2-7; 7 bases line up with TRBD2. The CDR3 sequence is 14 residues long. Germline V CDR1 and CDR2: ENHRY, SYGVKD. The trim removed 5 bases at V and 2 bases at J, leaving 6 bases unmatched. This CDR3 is CAISPSGDPYEQYF. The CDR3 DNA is TGTGCCATCAGTCCGAGCGGGGACCCCTACGAGCAGTACTTC.

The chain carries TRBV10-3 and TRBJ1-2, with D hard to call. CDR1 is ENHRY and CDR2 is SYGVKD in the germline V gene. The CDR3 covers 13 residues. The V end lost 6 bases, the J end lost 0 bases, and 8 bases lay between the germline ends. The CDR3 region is CAISPGSNYGYTF. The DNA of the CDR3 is TGTGCCATCAGCCCAGGATCTAACTATGGCTACACCTTC.

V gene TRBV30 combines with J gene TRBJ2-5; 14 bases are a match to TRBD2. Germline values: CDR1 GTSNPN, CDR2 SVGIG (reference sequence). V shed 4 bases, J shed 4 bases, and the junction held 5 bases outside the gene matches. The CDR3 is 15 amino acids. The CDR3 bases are TGTGCCTGGATGGGACTAGCGGGAGAGGGAGAGACCCAGTACTTC. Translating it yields CAWMGLAGEGETQYF.